The 17 T cell receptor beta chains in this list originate from one sample, sequenced in a study of tumor-infiltrating lymphocytes in oesophageal squamous cell carcinoma. TCRdb independently ran MiXCR on the PCR reads; one entry per CDR3 protein. The sample lists under 15,000 distinct CDR3 sequences, under 70% occurring once. Material for sequencing was esophageal tumor tissue. The receptors were sampled from a female donor with esophageal squamous cell carcinoma.

This clonotype was seen more than once but under ten times. The junction differs from germline at one of its ends, possibly a read error. The chain uses TRBV7-3 and TRBJ2-7; D tentatively reads TRBD1 or TRBD2 (6 bases each). This CDR3 spans 14 amino acids. CDR1 is SGHTA and CDR2 is FQGTGA in the germline V gene. The CDR3 bases are TGTGCCAGCAGATTAAGGGGGGACTCCTACGAGCAGTACTTC. Protein sequence: CASRLRGDSYEQYF.

The rearrangement links TRBV7-2 to TRBJ2-1; D possibly uses TRBD1 or TRBD2 (5 bases each). The length of the CDR3 is 13 residues. Per germline, CDR1 SGHTA and CDR2 FQGNSA. Trimming took off 3 bases at V and 10 bases at J, with 13 bases between the two ends. The CDR3 DNA sequence: TGTGCCAGCAGCTTGAGCCAGGGAGCGGAGCAGTTCTTC. It translates to CASSLSQGAEQFF.

This clonotype has a handful of counts. The chain has TRBV6-5 and TRBJ2-7; 8 bases line up with TRBD1. With the DNA end fitting TRBJ2-1 better, the J assignment may be wrong. The CDR3 runs 15 residues. Germline V gene data show CDR1 as MNHEY and CDR2 as SVGAGI. CDR3 sequence: CASSYLGTGTNEQFF. The CDR3 bases are TGTGCCAGCAGTTACTTGGGGACAGGAACTAATGAGCAGTTCTTC.

V and J are TRBV7-8 and TRBJ2-1, with D unresolved. Trimming took off 4 bases at V and 0 bases at J, with 10 bases between the two ends. Germline assignment: CDR1 SGHVS and CDR2 FQNEAQ. This CDR3 region has 15 residues. The CDR3 spells CASSYRQSSYNEQFF. CDR3 nucleotide sequence: TGTGCCAGCAGCTACAGACAAAGCTCCTACAATGAGCAGTTCTTC.

The sample holds many counts of this clonotype. This sequence joins TRBV10-3 and TRBJ2-1, with TRBD2 identical over 7 bases. CDR1 is ENHRY, CDR2 SYGVKD, per germline. The CDR3 loop spans 16 amino acids. Germline trimming cut 4 bases from V and 3 bases from J; bases unmatched to any gene: 9. CDR3 residues: CAISADHGGGYNEQFF. CDR3 nucleotide sequence: TGTGCCATCAGTGCCGACCATGGCGGGGGCTACAATGAGCAGTTCTTC.

The rearrangement uses TRBV27 and TRBJ2-6, with TRBD1 matching 7 bases. The junction had 9 bases not matched to a gene; V was cut back by 5 bases and J by 2 bases. The length of the CDR3 is 17 residues. The germline gives CDR1 MNHEY, CDR2 SMNVEV (reference sequence). The chain's CDR3 is CASSQRTGLTGANVLTF. DNA for the CDR3: TGTGCCAGCAGTCAGAGGACAGGCTTGACTGGGGCCAACGTCCTGACTTTC.

The rearrangement links TRBV6-6 to TRBJ2-5; TRBD1 matches 8 bases. The DNA end is a closer match to TRBJ1-2, so the J assignment may be wrong. Germline CDR1 reads MNHNY; CDR2 reads SVGAGI (reference sequence). The CDR3 runs 13 residues. CDR3 nucleotides: TGTGCCATTCAGGGGGCCGTAAACTATGGCTACACCTTC. This encodes CAIQGAVNYGYTF.

CDR3 coding DNA: TGCGCCAGCAGTCTAGCGGGTCCGGTAGATACGCAGTATTTT. It specifies CASSLAGPVDTQYF. The chain employs TRBV10-2 and TRBJ2-3, with 8 bases that match TRBD2. With 5 bases clipped from V and 5 bases from J, the junction kept 6 bases outside the gene matches. This CDR3 has 14 amino acids. CDR1 and CDR2 (germline): WSHSY, SAAADI.

This clonotype came up many times. A much larger clonotype is one base distant, so this may be a read error. This rearrangement joins TRBV6-1 to TRBJ2-5, with 11 bases matching TRBD2. The CDR3 runs 17 residues. Trimming at V came to 5 bases and at J to 11 bases, leaving 19 bases not matched to a gene. Germline values: CDR1 MNHNS, CDR2 SASEGT. The CDR3: CASSSTSGGNSYNEQYF. The DNA for the CDR3 is TGTGCCAGCAGTTCTACTAGCGGGGGTAACTCCTACAATGAGCAGTACTTC.

V gene TRBV29-1 combines with J gene TRBJ2-7, with 13 bases aligning to TRBD2. Near its end, the DNA agrees better with TRBJ2-5, so the J call may be wrong. The CDR3 totals 19 residues. From germline, CDR1 is SQVTM and CDR2 ANQGSEA. CDR3 DNA: TGCAGCGTTGAAGGCCCGAGTTGGACTAGCGGGGGATCCCAAGAGACCCAGTACTTC. This translates into CSVEGPSWTSGGSQETQYF.

The chain links TRBV7-2 to TRBJ2-1; D is possibly TRBD2 (6 bases). The CDR3 has 14 amino acids. V was cut by 2 bases and J by 8 bases, with 13 bases left in between. CDR1 SGHTA and CDR2 FQGNSA come from the germline V gene. CDR3 DNA sequence: TGTGCCAGCAGCTTAAACCGCGGCGGGGATGAGCAGTTCTTC. This sequence encodes CASSLNRGGDEQFF.

The J gene is TRBJ1-2, the V gene TRBV7-9; D is unresolved. This CDR3 has 11 residues. Germline V CDR1 and CDR2: SEHNR, FQNEAQ (reference sequence). V lost 6 bases to trimming and J lost 3 bases, with 5 bases between them. CDR3 region: CASRRDYGYTF. CDR3 nucleotide sequence: TGTGCCAGCAGGCGCGACTATGGCTACACCTTC.

The CDR3 sequence: CASSFRQGSGTDTQYF. CDR3 nucleotide sequence: TGTGCCAGCAGTTTCCGACAGGGGAGCGGCACAGATACGCAGTATTTT. The chain carries TRBV7-9 and TRBJ2-3; 8 bases line up with TRBD1. This CDR3 has 16 amino acids. The germline V gene has CDR1 SEHNR and CDR2 FQNEAQ (reference sequence). V gave up 6 bases and J gave up 1 base; unmatched junction bases: 9.

Regarding this clonotype: Germline and junction disagree at one end, which may indicate a read error. In DNA form, the CDR3 reads TGTGCTAGCAGCTTAACAGCTAACAATGAGCAGTTCTTC. It translates to CASSLTANNEQFF. The V and J genes are TRBV7-9 and TRBJ2-1; no reliable D call. The germline gives CDR1 SEHNR, CDR2 FQNEAQ (reference sequence). This CDR3 region has 13 residues.

The chain couples TRBV12-3 or TRBV12-4 to TRBJ2-5; the D is unclear. The germline V and J ends were trimmed by 5 bases and 0 bases, with 4 bases remaining between them. The CDR3 sequence is 12 residues long. The CDR3: CASSGHQETQYF. The CDR3 coding sequence is TGTGCCAGCAGTGGACACCAAGAGACCCAGTACTTC.

V and J are TRBV12-3 or TRBV12-4 and TRBJ2-7; TRBD1 matches 7 bases. Losses at the gene ends were 3 bases for V and 6 bases for J; bases not matched to a gene: 5. This CDR3 contains 13 residues. The CDR3 sequence: CASSFGQATEQYF. The CDR3 nucleotides read TGTGCCAGCAGTTTCGGACAGGCGACCGAGCAGTACTTC.

The CDR3 nucleotides read TGCGCCAGCAGCTTGGAGGATAGCACCGGGGAGCTGTTTTTT. It is translated as CASSLEDSTGELFF. This chain uses TRBV5-1 with TRBJ2-2, with no clear D. The V gene's germline CDR1 is SGHRS and CDR2 YFSETQ. The CDR3 covers 14 residues. The germline V and J ends were trimmed by 0 bases and 4 bases, with 7 bases remaining between them.